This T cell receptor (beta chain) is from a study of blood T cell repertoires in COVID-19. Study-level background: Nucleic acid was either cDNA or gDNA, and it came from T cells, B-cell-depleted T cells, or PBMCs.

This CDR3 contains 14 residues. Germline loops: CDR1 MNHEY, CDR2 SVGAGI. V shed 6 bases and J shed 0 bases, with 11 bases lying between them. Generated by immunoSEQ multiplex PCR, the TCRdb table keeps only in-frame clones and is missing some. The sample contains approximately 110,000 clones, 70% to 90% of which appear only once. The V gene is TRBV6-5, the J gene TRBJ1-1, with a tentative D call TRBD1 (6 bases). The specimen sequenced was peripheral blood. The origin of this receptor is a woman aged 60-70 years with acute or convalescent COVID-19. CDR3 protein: CASSGQFMNTEAFF. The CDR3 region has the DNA TGTGCCAGCAGCGGACAGTTCATGAACACTGAAGCTTTCTTT.